The entry below gives a single T cell receptor (beta chain) sequence along with its context. This record belongs to a study of blood T cell repertoires in COVID-19. Only in-frame clones appear in the TCRdb table, and some are missing; sequencing was by immunoSEQ multiplex PCR. The profile shows roughly 250,000 clones, roughly 84% of them singletons. The specimen was peripheral blood. This receptor was identified in a woman aged 40 to 50 who had recovered from COVID-19.

CDR3 DNA: TGTGCCAGTAGCCCCCGGAGCGCCACAATGGGGCTCGAGCAGTACTTC. Residues: CASSPRSATMGLEQYF. V usage is TRBV19 and J usage is TRBJ2-7; D may be TRBD1 (5 bases). CDR3 length equals 16 residues. Germline values: CDR1 LNHDA, CDR2 SQIVND (reference sequence). The V gene lost 6 bases and the J gene lost 6 bases, with 24 bases spanning the gap.